The present TCR beta chain was sequenced within a study of blood T cells in healthy people across ages. It was with a sample-barcoded 5' primer and a J-beta primer mix that a second PCR of roughly 7 to 12 cycles was run. MiXCR, run by TCRdb on the 5' RACE reads, gives a single entry per CDR3 protein. The sample yields about 570,000 distinct CDR3 sequences, 27% seen once. Germline V CDR1 and CDR2: MNHEY, SMNVEV (reference sequence). V shed 4 bases and J shed 6 bases, with 11 bases lying between them. The CDR3 runs 13 residues. There are a few counts of this clonotype. These records were also assigned to another study, of T cells of mothers and their children.

V usage is TRBV27 and J usage is TRBJ2-3, with D tentatively TRBD1 (6 bases). The origin of this receptor is a boy under 10 years old in good health. The sample comprised blood. Here the CDR3 DNA reads TGTGCCAGCAGTTATTCCAGGGGCGATACGCAGTATTTT. The encoded protein is CASSYSRGDTQYF.